Listed below are T cell receptor beta chains from one sample, sequenced in a study of shared T cell receptors in the human thymus. The method was immunoSEQ multiplex PCR; TCRdb's version includes in-frame clones alone and lacks a portion of them. The sample carries about 380,000 clones, approximately 95% recorded once. Source material: thymocytes. The receptors were sampled from a human donor. Both conserved end residues are part of each CDR3. D genes are given only for firm matches. Clone size is given for some rows only: seen once, a few or many times, or a class if the clone is expanded.

NA	TRBD1	TRBV5-6	TRBJ2-7	TGTGCCAGCAGCTCATTACAGGGGTGCGAGCAGTACTTC	CASSSLQGCEQYF
once	NA	TRBV4-1	TRBJ2-7	TGCGCCAGCAGCCAAGGACCTAGGTCCTACGAGCAGTACTTC	CASSQGPRSYEQYF
NA	TRBD1	TRBV4-2	TRBJ1-3	TGTGCCAGCAGCCAAGGGGGGACAGGGGGTAGAAACACCATATATTTT	CASSQGGTGGRNTIYF
NA	NA	TRBV10-1	TRBJ1-1	TGCGCCAGCAGTGTTTTGACAGTGGGGACTGAAGCTTTCTTT	CASSVLTVGTEAFF
NA	TRBD2	TRBV27	TRBJ2-7	TGTGCCAGCAGTCTTAGCGGGAGGGACTCCTACGAGCAGTACTTC	CASSLSGRDSYEQYF
NA	TRBD2	TRBV5-4	TRBJ2-1	TGTGCCAGCAGCTTGCCCAGACTAGCGGTGTACAATGAGCAGTTCTTC	CASSLPRLAVYNEQFF
NA	NA	TRBV5-8	TRBJ1-1	TGTGCCAGCAGCTGTACAGAATATGTTTATACTGAAGCTTTCTTT	CASSCTEYVYTEAFF
NA	TRBD1	TRBV27	TRBJ1-5	TGTGCCAGCAGTCAAGGACAGGGGGTTAATCAGCCCCAGCATTTT	CASSQGQGVNQPQHF
few	NA	TRBV29-1	TRBJ2-3	TGCAGCGCCGACGAGGGTCTCACAGATACGCAGTATTTT	CSADEGLTDTQYF
NA	TRBD2	TRBV6-4	TRBJ2-3	TGTGCCAGCAGTGACTCCGGAGCGGGGTACACAGATACGCAGTATTTT	CASSDSGAGYTDTQYF
NA	NA	TRBV4-3	TRBJ2-1	TGCGCCAGCAGCCAAGAGGGAATGCCCCGCTCCTACAATGAGCAGTTCTTC	CASSQEGMPRSYNEQFF
NA	NA	TRBV19	TRBJ1-5	TGTGCCAGTTCGATTAGGGGACATGATGAAGATAGCAATCAGCCCCAGCATTTT	CASSIRGHDEDSNQPQHF
once	NA	TRBV29-1	TRBJ1-1	TGCAGCGTTGAGGTAGAGGGGTCGAACACTGAAGCTTTCTTT	CSVEVEGSNTEAFF
NA	TRBD2	TRBV6-1	TRBJ2-7	TGTGCCAGCAGTGGCTTGAGCGGGAGGGGAACCTACGAGCAGTACTTC	CASSGLSGRGTYEQYF
NA	NA	TRBV7-2	TRBJ2-7	TGTGCCAGCAGCAACGGCAATACCTACGAGCAGTACTTC	CASSNGNTYEQYF
NA	TRBD1	TRBV19	TRBJ1-5	TGTGCCAGTAGGGAAACAGGGGAGGCGGCCCAGCATTTT	CASRETGEAAQHF
NA	NA	TRBV2	TRBJ2-1	TGTGCCAGCAGTATAGGGCAGGGCTCCTACAATGAGCAGTTCTTC	CASSIGQGSYNEQFF
NA	TRBD1	TRBV28	TRBJ1-5	TGTGCCAGCACCCTTCGGGGGGGACAGGCCATTCCCCAGCATTTT	CASTLRGGQAIPQHF
NA	TRBD1	TRBV27	TRBJ1-5	TGTGCCAGCAGTCGGGTACAGGGGGCAGGGACCTATAGCAATCAGCCCCAGCATTTT	CASSRVQGAGTYSNQPQHF
NA	NA	TRBV7-9	TRBJ1-3	TGTGCCAGCAGCCCCGCGCCGTCCCCTTTATACACCATATATTTT	CASSPAPSPLYTIYF
NA	TRBD1	TRBV10-2	TRBJ2-1	TGCGCCAGCAGTGATCCCGGGACAGCATACAATGAGCAGTTCTTC	CASSDPGTAYNEQFF
NA	TRBD2	TRBV27	TRBJ2-7	TGTGCCAGCAGTCCCGTGACTAGCGGGAACTACGAGCAGTACTTC	CASSPVTSGNYEQYF
NA	NA	TRBV11-2	TRBJ2-6	TGTGCCAGCAAGGGTCTACAGACCTCTGGGGCCAACGTCCTGACTTTC	CASKGLQTSGANVLTF
NA	TRBD1	TRBV14	TRBJ1-3	TGTGCCAGCAGCCAGGATAAAGGACAGGGGGACTCTGGAAACACCATATATTTT	CASSQDKGQGDSGNTIYF
NA	NA	TRBV11-2	TRBJ2-5	TGTGCCAGCAGCCACGGACCGCGCCGGGGGCTAGGAGAGACCCAGTACTTC	CASSHGPRRGLGETQYF
once	TRBD2	TRBV7-6	TRBJ2-3	TGTGCCAGCAGCTTAGGCCCCAGGACTAGATGGGGCACAGATACGCAGTATTTT	CASSLGPRTRWGTDTQYF
NA	TRBD2	TRBV30	TRBJ2-7	TGTGCCTCCACTAGCGGGAGTTCCCTCGAGCAGTACTTC	CASTSGSSLEQYF
NA	TRBD2	TRBV6-4	TRBJ2-3	TGTGCCAGCAGTGACTTACCGACTAGCGGGAGCACAGATACGCAGTATTTT	CASSDLPTSGSTDTQYF
NA	TRBD1	TRBV6-5	TRBJ2-7	TGTGCCAGCAGTTACCGTCCAGGGGGAGCGGACGAGCAGTACTTC	CASSYRPGGADEQYF
NA	NA	TRBV7-4	TRBJ2-5	TGTGCCAGCCTCGAGGGGGGCGATCACCAAGAGACCCAGTACTTC	CASLEGGDHQETQYF
NA	TRBD2	TRBV27	TRBJ2-3	TGTGCCAGCAGTCACACTAGCGGGAGGCAAACAGATACGCAGTATTTT	CASSHTSGRQTDTQYF
NA	TRBD1	TRBV19	TRBJ1-5	TGTGCCAGTAGTATGGGACAGGGGTGGCATCAGCCCCAGCATTTT	CASSMGQGWHQPQHF
NA	NA	TRBV15	TRBJ1-1	TGTGCCACCAGCACAGATCAACCATGGCGTTATATGAACACTGAAGCTTTCTTT	CATSTDQPWRYMNTEAFF
NA	NA	TRBV5-1	TRBJ1-1	TGCGCCAGCAGTTTTGGATGGTTACAGAACACTGAAGCTTTCTTT	CASSFGWLQNTEAFF
NA	TRBD2	TRBV11-2	TRBJ2-7	TGTGCCAGCAGCTGGGGGGGGTACGAGCAGTACTTC	CASSWGGYEQYF
NA	NA	TRBV27	TRBJ2-1	TGTGCCAGCAGTCCCGGACAGAGATGGTCCTACAATGAGCAGTTCTTC	CASSPGQRWSYNEQFF
NA	NA	TRBV11-3	TRBJ2-7	TGTGCCAGCAGCTTGGGTTTCTCCTACGAGCAGTACTTC	CASSLGFSYEQYF
NA	NA	TRBV27	TRBJ1-5	TGTGCCAGCAGTGTTACCATAGGGCATCAGCCCCAGCATTTT	CASSVTIGHQPQHF
NA	NA	TRBV11-2	TRBJ1-4	TGTGCCAGCAGCTTAGAGGGGGTCAGGTTTCGAGAAAAACTGTTTTTT	CASSLEGVRFREKLFF
NA	TRBD2	TRBV15	TRBJ2-1	TGTGCCACCAGCAGAGATATTAAGCGGGAGCCGTATGAGCAGTTCTTC	CATSRDIKREPYEQFF
NA	NA	TRBV14	TRBJ2-2	TGTGCCAGCAGCCCCAAGATTGTTTCCGGGGAGCTGTTTTTT	CASSPKIVSGELFF
NA	TRBD2	TRBV2	TRBJ2-3	TGTGCCAGCAGTGAAGTAGGCGGGAGCAGGAAAGATACGCAGTATTTT	CASSEVGGSRKDTQYF
NA	TRBD2	TRBV6-5	TRBJ2-5	TGTGCCAGCAGTTATAGGGCGGGGGGCGAGACCCAGTACTTC	CASSYRAGGETQYF
NA	NA	TRBV9	TRBJ2-3	TGTGCCAGCAGCCCCTCCTGGGCAGCCAGCACAGATACGCAGTATTTT	CASSPSWAASTDTQYF
NA	NA	TRBV11-3	TRBJ2-3	TGTGCCAGCAGTTCCCTAGCAATCCCAGATACGCAGTATTTT	CASSSLAIPDTQYF
NA	NA	TRBV28	TRBJ2-1	TGTGCCAGCAGTCCCGCCCGGGTCAAGGCCCCGTTCAAGGTCGAGCAGTTCTTC	CASSPARVKAPFKVEQFF
NA	NA	TRBV7-9	TRBJ1-1	TGTGCCAGCAGCCGTACGGACGGCATGAACACTGAAGCTTTCTTT	CASSRTDGMNTEAFF
NA	NA	TRBV29-1	TRBJ2-1	TGCAGCGTACAGCAGGGGAGTAACAATGAGCAGTTCTTC	CSVQQGSNNEQFF
NA	TRBD1	TRBV18	TRBJ2-5	TGTGCCAGCTCACTCCGGGACAGGCAAGAGACCCAGTACTTC	CASSLRDRQETQYF
NA	TRBD2	TRBV6-4	TRBJ2-1	TGTGCCAGCAGTACCGGGACAGCTAGCGGGAGGGCGGATAGTGGGCAGTTCTTC	CASSTGTASGRADSGQFF
NA	NA	TRBV28	TRBJ2-5	TGTGCCAGCAACCAGGGCCAAGAGACCCAGTACTTC	CASNQGQETQYF
NA	NA	TRBV28	TRBJ1-3	TGTGCCAGCAGTTCCCTCAGGGGCCTTGGAAACACCATATATTTT	CASSSLRGLGNTIYF